This TCR beta chain was observed in a study of control samples from healthy donors and cancer patients. V was shortened by 0 bases and J by 4 bases, with 2 bases between the two germline ends. Germline V CDR1 and CDR2: PRHDT, FYEKMQ (reference sequence). This CDR3 has 12 amino acids. Only in-frame clones appear in the TCRdb table, and some are missing; sequencing was by immunoSEQ multiplex PCR. Among roughly 100,000 clones listed, about 90% were seen once. The chain combines TRBV13 with TRBJ2-3; no reliable D call. This receptor was obtained from a woman between 18 and 30 years old in good health. The sample taken for sequencing was blood. The CDR3 sequence: CASSLGSDTQYF. CDR3 bases: TGTGCCAGCAGCTTAGGATCAGATACGCAGTATTTT.